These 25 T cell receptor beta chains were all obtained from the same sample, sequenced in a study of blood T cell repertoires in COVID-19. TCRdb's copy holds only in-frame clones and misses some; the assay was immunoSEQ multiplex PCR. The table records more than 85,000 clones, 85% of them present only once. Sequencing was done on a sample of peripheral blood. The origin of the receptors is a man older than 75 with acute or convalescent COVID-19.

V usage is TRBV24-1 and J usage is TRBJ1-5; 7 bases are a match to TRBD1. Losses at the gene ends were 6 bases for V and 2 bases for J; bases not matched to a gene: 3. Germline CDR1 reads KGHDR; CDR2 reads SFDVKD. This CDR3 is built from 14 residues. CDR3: CATSPGGGNQPQHF. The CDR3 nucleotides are TGTGCCACCAGTCCAGGGGGAGGCAATCAGCCCCAGCATTTT.

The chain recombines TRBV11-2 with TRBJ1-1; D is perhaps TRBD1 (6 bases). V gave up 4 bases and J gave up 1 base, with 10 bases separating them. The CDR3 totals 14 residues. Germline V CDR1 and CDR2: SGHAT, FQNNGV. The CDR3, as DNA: TGTGCCAGCAGCTGGGCCAGGGGGAACACTGAAGCTTTCTTT. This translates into CASSWARGNTEAFF.

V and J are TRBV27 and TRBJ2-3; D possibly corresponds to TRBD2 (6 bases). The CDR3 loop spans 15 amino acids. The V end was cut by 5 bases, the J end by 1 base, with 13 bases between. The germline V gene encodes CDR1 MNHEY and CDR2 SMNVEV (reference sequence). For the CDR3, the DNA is TGTGCCAGCAGTCCCCGTTGGGGGGGCACAGATACGCAGTATTTT. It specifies CASSPRWGGTDTQYF.

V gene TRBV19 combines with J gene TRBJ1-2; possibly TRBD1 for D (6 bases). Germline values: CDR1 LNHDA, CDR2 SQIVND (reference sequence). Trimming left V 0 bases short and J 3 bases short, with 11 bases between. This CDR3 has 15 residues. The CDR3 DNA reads TGTGCCAGTAGTATAGAGGGGGCTACGTACTATGGCTACACCTTC. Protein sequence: CASSIEGATYYGYTF.

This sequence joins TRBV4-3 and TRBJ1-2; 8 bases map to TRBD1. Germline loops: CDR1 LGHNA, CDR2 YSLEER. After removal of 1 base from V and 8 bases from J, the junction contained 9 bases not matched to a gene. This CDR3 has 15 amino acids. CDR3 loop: CASSQGDRRTEGYTF. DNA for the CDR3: TGCGCCAGCAGCCAAGGGGACAGGAGGACGGAAGGCTACACCTTC.

CDR3 sequence (DNA): TGCGCCAGCAGCCAAGACGCGGGAGGGCTAGGAGAGCAGTACTTC. It codes for CASSQDAGGLGEQYF. The chain joins TRBV4-3 to TRBJ2-7; TRBD2 matches at 9 bases. The CDR3 loop spans 15 amino acids. Germline V gene lookup returns CDR1 LGHNA and CDR2 YSLEER. With 0 bases clipped from V and 7 bases from J, the junction kept 7 bases outside the gene matches.

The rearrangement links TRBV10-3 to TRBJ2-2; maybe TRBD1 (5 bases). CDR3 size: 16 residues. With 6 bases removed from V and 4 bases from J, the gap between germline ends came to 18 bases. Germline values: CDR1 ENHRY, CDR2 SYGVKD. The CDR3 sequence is CAIRGRTNSPTGELFF. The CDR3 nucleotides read TGTGCCATCAGAGGAAGGACAAATTCTCCCACCGGGGAGCTGTTTTTT.

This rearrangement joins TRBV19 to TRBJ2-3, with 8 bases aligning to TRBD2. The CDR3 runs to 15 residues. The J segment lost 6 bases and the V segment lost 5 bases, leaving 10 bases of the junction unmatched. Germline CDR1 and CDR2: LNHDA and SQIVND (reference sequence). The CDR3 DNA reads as TGTGCCAGTAGTCTCCGGACTAGCCAAGTGGATACGCAGTATTTT. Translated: CASSLRTSQVDTQYF.

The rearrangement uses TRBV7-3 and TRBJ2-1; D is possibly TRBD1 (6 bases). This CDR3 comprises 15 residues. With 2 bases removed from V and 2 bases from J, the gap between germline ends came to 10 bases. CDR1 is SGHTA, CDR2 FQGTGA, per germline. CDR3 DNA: TGTGCCAGCAGCTTACAGGGGAACCCCTACAATGAGCAGTTCTTC. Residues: CASSLQGNPYNEQFF.

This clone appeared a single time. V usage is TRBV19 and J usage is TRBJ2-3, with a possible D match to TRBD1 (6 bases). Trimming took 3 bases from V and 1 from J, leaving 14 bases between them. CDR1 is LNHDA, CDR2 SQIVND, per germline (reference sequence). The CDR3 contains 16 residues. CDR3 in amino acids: CASSILGAPGTDTQYF. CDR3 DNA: TGTGCCAGTAGTATCTTGGGGGCACCCGGCACAGATACGCAGTATTTT. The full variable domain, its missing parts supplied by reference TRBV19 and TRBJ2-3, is DGGITQSPKYLFRKEGQNVTLSCEQNLNHDAMYWYRQDPGQGLRLIYYSQIVNDFQKGDIAEGYSVSREKKESFPLTVTSAQKNPTAFYLCASSILGAPGTDTQYFGPGTRLTVL.

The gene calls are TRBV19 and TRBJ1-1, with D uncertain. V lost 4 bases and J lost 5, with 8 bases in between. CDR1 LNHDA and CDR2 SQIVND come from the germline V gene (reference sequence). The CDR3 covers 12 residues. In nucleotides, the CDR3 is TGTGCCAGTAGTACCCAGGTAACTGAAGCTTTCTTT. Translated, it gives CASSTQVTEAFF.

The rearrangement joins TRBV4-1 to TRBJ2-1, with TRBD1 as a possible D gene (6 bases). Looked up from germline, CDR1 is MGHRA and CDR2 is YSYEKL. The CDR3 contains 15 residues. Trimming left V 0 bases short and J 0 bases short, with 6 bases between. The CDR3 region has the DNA TGCGCCAGCAGCCAAGAAGGGGGCTCCTACAATGAGCAGTTCTTC. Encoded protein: CASSQEGGSYNEQFF.

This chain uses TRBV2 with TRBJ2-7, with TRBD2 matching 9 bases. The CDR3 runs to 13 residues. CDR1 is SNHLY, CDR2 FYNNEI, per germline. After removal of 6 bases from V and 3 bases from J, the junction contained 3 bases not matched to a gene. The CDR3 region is CASSAGGDYEQYF. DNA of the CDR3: TGTGCCAGCAGCGCGGGAGGGGACTACGAGCAGTACTTC.

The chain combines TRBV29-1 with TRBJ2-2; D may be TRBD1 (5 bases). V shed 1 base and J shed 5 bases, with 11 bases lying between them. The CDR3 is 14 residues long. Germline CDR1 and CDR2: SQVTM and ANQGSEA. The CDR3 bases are TGCAGCGTTGAAGGCCAGGGAAGGACCGGGGAGCTGTTTTTT. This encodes CSVEGQGRTGELFF.

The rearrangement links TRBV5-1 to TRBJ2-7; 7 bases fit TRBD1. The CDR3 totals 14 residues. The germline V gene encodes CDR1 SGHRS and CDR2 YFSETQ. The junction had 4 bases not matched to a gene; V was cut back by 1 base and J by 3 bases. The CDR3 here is CASSLNRDSYEQYF. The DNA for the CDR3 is TGCGCCAGCAGCTTGAACCGGGACAGCTACGAGCAGTACTTC.

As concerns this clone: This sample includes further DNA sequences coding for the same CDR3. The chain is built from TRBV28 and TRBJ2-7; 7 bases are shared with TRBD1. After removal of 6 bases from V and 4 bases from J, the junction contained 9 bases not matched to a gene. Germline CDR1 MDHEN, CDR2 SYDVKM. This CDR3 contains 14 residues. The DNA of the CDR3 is TGTGCCAGCAGGACCCAAGGGGGCTCTTACGAGCAGTACTTC. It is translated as CASRTQGGSYEQYF.

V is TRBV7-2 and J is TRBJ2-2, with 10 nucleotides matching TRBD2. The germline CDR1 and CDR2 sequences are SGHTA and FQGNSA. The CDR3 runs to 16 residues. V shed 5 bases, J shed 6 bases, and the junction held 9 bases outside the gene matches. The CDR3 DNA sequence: TGTGCCAGCAGCCCGGCGGCTAGCGGGAGTTCCGGGGAGCTGTTTTTT. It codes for CASSPAASGSSGELFF. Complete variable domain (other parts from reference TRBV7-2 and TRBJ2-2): GAGVSQSPSNKVTEKGKDVELRCDPISGHTALYWYRQSLGQGLEFLIYFQGNSAPDKSGLPSDRFSAERTGGSVSTLTIQRTQQEDSAVYLCASSPAASGSSGELFFGEGSRLTVL.

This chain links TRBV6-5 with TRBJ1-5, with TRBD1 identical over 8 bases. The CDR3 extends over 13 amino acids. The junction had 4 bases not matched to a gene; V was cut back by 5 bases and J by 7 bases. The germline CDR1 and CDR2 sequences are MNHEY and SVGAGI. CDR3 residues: CASSRTGNQPQHF. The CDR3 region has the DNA TGTGCCAGCAGTCGGACAGGGAACCAGCCCCAGCATTTT.

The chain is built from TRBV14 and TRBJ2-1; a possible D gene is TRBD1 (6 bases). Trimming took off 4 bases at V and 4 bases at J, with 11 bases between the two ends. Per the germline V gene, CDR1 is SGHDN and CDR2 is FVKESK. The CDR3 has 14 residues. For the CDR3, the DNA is TGTGCCAGCAGCCGTAGGGGGTATTACAATGAGCAGTTCTTC. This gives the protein CASSRRGYYNEQFF.

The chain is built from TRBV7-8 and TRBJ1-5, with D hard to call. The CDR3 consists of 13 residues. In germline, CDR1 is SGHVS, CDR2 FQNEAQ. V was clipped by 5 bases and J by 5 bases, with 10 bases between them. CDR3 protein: CASSRMEDQPQHF. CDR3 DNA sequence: TGTGCCAGCAGCCGGATGGAGGATCAGCCCCAGCATTTT.

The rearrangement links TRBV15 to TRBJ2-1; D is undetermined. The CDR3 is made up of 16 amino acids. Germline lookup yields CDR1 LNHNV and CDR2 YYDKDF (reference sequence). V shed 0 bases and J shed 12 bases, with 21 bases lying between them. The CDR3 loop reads CATSRDPEYSGYGQFF. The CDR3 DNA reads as TGTGCCACCAGCAGAGATCCCGAGTACTCGGGTTACGGGCAGTTCTTC.

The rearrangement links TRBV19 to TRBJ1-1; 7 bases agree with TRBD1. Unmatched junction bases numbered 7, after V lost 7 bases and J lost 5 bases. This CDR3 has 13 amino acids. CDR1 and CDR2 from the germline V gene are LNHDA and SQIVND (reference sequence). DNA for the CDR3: TGTGCCAGTACCGAGGGGGCACTGACTGAAGCTTTCTTT. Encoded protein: CASTEGALTEAFF.

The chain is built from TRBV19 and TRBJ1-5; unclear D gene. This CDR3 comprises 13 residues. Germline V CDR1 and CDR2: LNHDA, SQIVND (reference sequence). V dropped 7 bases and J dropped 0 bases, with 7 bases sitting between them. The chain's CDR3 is CASMSPSNQPQHF. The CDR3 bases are TGTGCCAGTATGAGCCCTAGCAATCAGCCCCAGCATTTT.

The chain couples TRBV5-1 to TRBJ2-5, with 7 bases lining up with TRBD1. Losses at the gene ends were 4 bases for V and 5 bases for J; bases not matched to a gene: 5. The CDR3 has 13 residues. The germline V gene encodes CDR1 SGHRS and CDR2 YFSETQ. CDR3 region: CASSPGQPETQYF. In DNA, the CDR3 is TGCGCCAGCAGCCCGGGACAGCCGGAGACCCAGTACTTC.

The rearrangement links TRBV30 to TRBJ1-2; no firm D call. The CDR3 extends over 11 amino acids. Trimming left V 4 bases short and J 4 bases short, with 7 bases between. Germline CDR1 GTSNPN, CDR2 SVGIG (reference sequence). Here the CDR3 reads CAWTETYGYTF. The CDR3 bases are TGTGCCTGGACGGAGACCTATGGCTACACCTTC.